This T cell receptor beta chain came from a study of beta chain features in type 1 diabetes. Germline values: CDR1 SEHNR, CDR2 FQNEAQ (reference sequence). V lost 4 bases, J lost 2 bases, and 11 bases lay in between. This CDR3 contains 14 residues. Every isolated RNA sample was fully reverse transcribed, so sequencing captured expressed TCRB transcripts. This table comes from immunoSEQ multiplex PCR, and its TCRdb copy is limited to in-frame clones, with some not included. The table includes around 250,000 clones, 14% detected once. The sequenced material came from naive CD4+ T cells from blood. The receptor's source is a woman aged 40 to 49 in good health. The chain recombines TRBV7-9 with TRBJ1-2, with a tentative D call TRBD1 (5 bases). Written as DNA, the CDR3 is TGTGCCAGCAGCTATGGACAAAACAACTATGGCTACACCTTC. Residues: CASSYGQNNYGYTF.